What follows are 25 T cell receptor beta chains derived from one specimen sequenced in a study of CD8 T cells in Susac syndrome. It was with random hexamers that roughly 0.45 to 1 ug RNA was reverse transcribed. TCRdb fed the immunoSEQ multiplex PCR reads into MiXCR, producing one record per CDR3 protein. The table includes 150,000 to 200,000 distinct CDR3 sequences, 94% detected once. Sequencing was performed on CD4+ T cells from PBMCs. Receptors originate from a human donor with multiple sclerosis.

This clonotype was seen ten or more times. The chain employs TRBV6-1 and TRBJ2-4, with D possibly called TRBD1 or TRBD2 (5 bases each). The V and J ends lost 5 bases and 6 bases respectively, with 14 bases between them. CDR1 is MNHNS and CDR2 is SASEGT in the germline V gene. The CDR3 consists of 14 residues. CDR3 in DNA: TGTGCCAGCAGTTCCCTAGGGGAGTTAAACATTCAGTACTTC. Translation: CASSSLGELNIQYF.

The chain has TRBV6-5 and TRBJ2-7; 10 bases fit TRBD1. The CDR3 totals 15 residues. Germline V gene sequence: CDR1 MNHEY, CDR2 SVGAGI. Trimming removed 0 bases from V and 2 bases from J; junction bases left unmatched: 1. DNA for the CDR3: TGTGCCAGCAGTTACTCGGACAGGGGGACCTACGAGCAGTACTTC. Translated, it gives CASSYSDRGTYEQYF.

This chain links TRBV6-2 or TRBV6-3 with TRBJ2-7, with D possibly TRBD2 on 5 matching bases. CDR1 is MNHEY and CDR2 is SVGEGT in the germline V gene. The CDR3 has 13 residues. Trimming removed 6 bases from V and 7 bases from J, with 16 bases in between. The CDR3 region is CASSPRELGEQYF. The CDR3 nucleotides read TGTGCCAGCAGCCCGAGGGAGTTGGGGGAGCAGTACTTC.

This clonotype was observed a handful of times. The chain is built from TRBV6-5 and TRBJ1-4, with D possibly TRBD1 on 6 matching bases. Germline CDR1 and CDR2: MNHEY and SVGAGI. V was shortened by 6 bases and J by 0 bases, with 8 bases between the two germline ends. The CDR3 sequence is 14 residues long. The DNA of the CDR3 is TGTGCCAGCAGGGGGGCTGCAACTAATGAAAAACTGTTTTTT. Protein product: CASRGAATNEKLFF.

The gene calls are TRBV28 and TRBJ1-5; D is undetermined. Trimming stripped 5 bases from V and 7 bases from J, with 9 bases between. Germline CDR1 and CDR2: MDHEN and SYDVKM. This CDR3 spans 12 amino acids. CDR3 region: CASSLTRQPQHF. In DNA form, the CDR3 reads TGTGCCAGCAGTCTTACGAGACAGCCCCAGCATTTT.

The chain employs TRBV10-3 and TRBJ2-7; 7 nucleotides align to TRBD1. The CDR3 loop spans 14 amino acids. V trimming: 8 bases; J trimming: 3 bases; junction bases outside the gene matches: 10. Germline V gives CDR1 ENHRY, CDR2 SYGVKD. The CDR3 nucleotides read TGTGCCATCGGAAGCCAGGGACAGTTCTACGAGCAGTACTTC. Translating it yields CAIGSQGQFYEQYF.

The CDR3 DNA is TGTGCCAGCAGCCCACAGGGATGGGCCCAGTACTTC. Translated: CASSPQGWAQYF. V gene TRBV7-9 combines with J gene TRBJ2-5, with a weak D call TRBD1 (6 bases). Germline V lookup: CDR1 SEHNR, CDR2 FQNEAQ (reference sequence). V lost 5 bases and J 9 bases, leaving 13 bases between the germline ends. The CDR3 runs to 12 residues.

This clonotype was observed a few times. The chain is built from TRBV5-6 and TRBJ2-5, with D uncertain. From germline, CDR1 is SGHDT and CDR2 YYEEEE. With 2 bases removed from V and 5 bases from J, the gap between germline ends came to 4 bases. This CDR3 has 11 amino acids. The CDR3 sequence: CASSFVETQYF. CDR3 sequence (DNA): TGTGCCAGCAGCTTTGTGGAGACCCAGTACTTC. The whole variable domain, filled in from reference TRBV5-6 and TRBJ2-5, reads DAGVTQSPTHLIKTRGQQVTLRCSPKSGHDTVSWYQQALGQGPQFIFQYYEEEERQRGNFPDRFSGHQFPNYSSELNVNALLLGDSALYLCASSFVETQYFGPGTRLLVL.

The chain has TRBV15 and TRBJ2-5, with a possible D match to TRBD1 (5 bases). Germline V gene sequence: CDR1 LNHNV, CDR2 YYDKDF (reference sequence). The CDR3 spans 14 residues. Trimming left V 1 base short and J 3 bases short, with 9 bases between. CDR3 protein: CATSRVSREETQYF. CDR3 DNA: TGTGCCACCAGCAGAGTATCCAGGGAAGAGACCCAGTACTTC.

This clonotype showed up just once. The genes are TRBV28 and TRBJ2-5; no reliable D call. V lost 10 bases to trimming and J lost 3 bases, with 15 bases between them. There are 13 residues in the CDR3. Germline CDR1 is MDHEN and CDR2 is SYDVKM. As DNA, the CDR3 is TGTGCCACCAGGTTCGCGGATAAAGAGACCCAGTACTTC. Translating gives CATRFADKETQYF.

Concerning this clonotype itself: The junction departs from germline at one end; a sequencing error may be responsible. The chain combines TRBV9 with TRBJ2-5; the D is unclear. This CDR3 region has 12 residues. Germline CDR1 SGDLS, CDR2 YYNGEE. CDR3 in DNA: TGTGCCAGCAGCGCCGGTCAAGGGACCCAGTACTTC. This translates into CASSAGQGTQYF.

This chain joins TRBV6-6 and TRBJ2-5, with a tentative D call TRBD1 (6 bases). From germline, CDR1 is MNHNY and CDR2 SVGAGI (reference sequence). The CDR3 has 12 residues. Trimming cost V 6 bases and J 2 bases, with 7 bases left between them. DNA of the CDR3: TGTGCCAGCAGGGGACAACAAGAGACCCAGTACTTC. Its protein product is CASRGQQETQYF.

The CDR3 coding sequence is TGTGCCAGCAGCGTAGGGGCAACCCAGAACACTGAAGCTTTCTTT. It is translated as CASSVGATQNTEAFF. The chain joins TRBV9 to TRBJ1-1, with unresolved D. The germline V and J ends were trimmed by 0 bases and 1 base, with 10 bases remaining between them. CDR3 length: 15 amino acids. CDR1 is SGDLS and CDR2 is YYNGEE in the germline V gene.

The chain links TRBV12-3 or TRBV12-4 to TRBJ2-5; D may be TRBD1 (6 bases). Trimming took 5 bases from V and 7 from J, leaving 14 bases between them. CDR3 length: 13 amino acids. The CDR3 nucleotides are TGTGCCAGCAGTGACCAGGGGAGAGGGACCCAGTACTTC. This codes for CASSDQGRGTQYF.

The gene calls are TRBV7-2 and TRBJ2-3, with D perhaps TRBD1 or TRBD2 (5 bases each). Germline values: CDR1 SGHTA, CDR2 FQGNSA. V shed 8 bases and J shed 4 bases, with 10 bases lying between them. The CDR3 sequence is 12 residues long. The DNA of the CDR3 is TGTGCCAGCGGATGGGGGTCAGATACGCAGTATTTT. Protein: CASGWGSDTQYF. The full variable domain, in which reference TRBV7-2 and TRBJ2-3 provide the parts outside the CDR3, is GAGVSQSPSNKVTEKGKDVELRCDPISGHTALYWYRQSLGQGLEFLIYFQGNSAPDKSGLPSDRFSAERTGGSVSTLTIQRTQQEDSAVYLCASGWGSDTQYFGPGTRLTVL.

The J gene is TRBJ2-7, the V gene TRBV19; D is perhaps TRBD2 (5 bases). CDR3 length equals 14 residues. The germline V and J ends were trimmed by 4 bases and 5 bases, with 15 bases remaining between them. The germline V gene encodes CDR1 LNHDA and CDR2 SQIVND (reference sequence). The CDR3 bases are TGTGCCAGTAGTACCTGGGAGAGCTTGGACGAGCAGTACTTC. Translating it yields CASSTWESLDEQYF.

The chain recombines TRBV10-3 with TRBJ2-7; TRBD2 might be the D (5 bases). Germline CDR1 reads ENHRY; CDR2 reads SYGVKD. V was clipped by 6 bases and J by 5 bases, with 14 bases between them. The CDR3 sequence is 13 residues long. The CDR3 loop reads CAISAREGDEQYF. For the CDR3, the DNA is TGTGCCATCAGCGCCCGGGAAGGTGACGAGCAGTACTTC.

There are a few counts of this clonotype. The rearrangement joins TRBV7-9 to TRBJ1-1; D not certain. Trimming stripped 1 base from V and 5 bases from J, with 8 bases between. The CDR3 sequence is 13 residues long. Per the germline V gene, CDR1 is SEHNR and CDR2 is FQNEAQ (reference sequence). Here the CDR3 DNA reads TGTGCCAGCAGCTTAGTGGGAGTGACTGAAGCTTTCTTT. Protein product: CASSLVGVTEAFF.

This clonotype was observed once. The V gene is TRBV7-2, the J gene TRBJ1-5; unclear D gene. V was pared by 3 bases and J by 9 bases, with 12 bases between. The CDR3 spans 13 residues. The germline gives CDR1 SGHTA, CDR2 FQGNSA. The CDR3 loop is CASSLGIQAPQHF. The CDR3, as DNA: TGTGCCAGCAGCTTGGGGATCCAGGCGCCCCAGCATTTT.

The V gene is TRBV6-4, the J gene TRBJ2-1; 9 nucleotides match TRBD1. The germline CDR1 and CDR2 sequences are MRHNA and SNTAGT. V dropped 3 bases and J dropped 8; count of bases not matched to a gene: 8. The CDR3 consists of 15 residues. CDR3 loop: CASSEERTGAHEQFF. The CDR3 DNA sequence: TGTGCCAGCAGTGAGGAAAGGACAGGGGCACATGAGCAGTTCTTC.

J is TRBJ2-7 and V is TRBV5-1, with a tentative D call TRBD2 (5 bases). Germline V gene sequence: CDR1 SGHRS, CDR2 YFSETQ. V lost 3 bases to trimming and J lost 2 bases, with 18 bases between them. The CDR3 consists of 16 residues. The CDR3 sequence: CASSWSRGSDAYEQYF. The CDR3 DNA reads TGCGCCAGCAGCTGGTCAAGAGGGAGTGATGCCTACGAGCAGTACTTC.

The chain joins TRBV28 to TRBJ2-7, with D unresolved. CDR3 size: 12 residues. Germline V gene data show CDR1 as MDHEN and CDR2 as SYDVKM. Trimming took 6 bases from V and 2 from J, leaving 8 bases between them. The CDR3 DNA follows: TGTGCCAGCAGAGTCCCGACCTACGAGCAGTACTTC. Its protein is CASRVPTYEQYF.

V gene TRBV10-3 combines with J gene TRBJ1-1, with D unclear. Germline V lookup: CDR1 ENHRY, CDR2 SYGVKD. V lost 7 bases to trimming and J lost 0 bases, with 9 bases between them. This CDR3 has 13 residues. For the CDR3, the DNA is TGTGCCATCAAGACAATAGTGAACACTGAAGCTTTCTTT. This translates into CAIKTIVNTEAFF.

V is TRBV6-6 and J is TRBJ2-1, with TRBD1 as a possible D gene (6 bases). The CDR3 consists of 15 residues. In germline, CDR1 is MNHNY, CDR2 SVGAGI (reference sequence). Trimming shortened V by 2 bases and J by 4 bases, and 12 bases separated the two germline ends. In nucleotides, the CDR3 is TGTGCCAGCAGTTACGAGCCCAGGGGTTACAATGAGCAGTTCTTC. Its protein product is CASSYEPRGYNEQFF.

The CDR3 here is CSVIPGQETQYF. CDR3 in DNA: TGCAGCGTTATTCCGGGCCAAGAGACCCAGTACTTC. The V call is TRBV29-1, the J call TRBJ2-5; D is ambiguous. Germline-derived CDR1 and CDR2 are SQVTM and ANQGSEA. V was shortened by 5 bases and J by 1 base, with 8 bases between the two germline ends. The length of the CDR3 is 12 residues.